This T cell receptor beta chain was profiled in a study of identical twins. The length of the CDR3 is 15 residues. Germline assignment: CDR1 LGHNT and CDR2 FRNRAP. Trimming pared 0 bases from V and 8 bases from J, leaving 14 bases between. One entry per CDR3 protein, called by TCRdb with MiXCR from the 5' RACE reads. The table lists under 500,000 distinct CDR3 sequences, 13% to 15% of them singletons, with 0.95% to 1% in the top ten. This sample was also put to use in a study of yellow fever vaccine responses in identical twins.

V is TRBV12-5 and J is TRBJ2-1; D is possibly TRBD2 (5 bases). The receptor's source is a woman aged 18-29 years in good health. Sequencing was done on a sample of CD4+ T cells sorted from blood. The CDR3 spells CASGLVRGRAYEQFF. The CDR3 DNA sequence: TGTGCTAGTGGTTTGGTACGTGGGCGGGCCTATGAGCAGTTCTTC.